A selection of T cell receptor beta chains follows, all from one sample in a study of blood T cell repertoires in COVID-19. Measured with immunoSEQ multiplex PCR; TCRdb has only the in-frame clones, and not every one. The sample yields under 200,000 clones, around 80% seen once. Sequencing input: peripheral blood. These receptors came from a woman aged 70-85 years with COVID-19, enrolled during active disease. Each CDR3 is given with its conserved first and last residue. The order of the fields is V gene, CDR3 length, CDR3 protein.

v_call: TRBV2
cdr3_length: 15
cdr3_aa: CASSEAGQGNQPQHF

v_call: TRBV4-2
cdr3_length: 15
cdr3_aa: CASSQAGQEYNEQFF

v_call: TRBV5-1
cdr3_length: 13
cdr3_aa: CATSFGQATEAFF

v_call: TRBV29-1
cdr3_length: 16
cdr3_aa: CSVAGTASSSYNEQFF

v_call: TRBV6-5
cdr3_length: 14
cdr3_aa: CASSSGGLNQPQHF

v_call: TRBV6-5
cdr3_length: 13
cdr3_aa: CASSYFGSRGYTF

v_call: TRBV11-2
cdr3_length: 15
cdr3_aa: CASSDRDNPSSPLHF

v_call: TRBV5-6
cdr3_length: 14
cdr3_aa: CASSSTGVGETQYF

v_call: TRBV25-1
cdr3_length: 14
cdr3_aa: CASSELAGMETQYF

v_call: TRBV7-2
cdr3_length: 16
cdr3_aa: CASSPRERTSYNEQFF

v_call: TRBV7-2
cdr3_length: 15
cdr3_aa: CASSPLSGGNQPQHF

v_call: TRBV29-1
cdr3_length: 13
cdr3_aa: CSVDSAASGKLFF

v_call: TRBV5-6
cdr3_length: 14
cdr3_aa: CASSLNSYNQPQHF

v_call: TRBV5-6
cdr3_length: 14
cdr3_aa: CASSLAGGNSPLHF

v_call: TRBV5-5
cdr3_length: 16
cdr3_aa: CASSPGGGPTNYGYTF

v_call: TRBV7-2
cdr3_length: 15
cdr3_aa: CASSLVGLSYNEQFF

v_call: TRBV28
cdr3_length: 15
cdr3_aa: CASSLPGTGSEKLFF

v_call: TRBV18
cdr3_length: 17
cdr3_aa: CASSPGLAGVGTDTQYF

v_call: TRBV5-6
cdr3_length: 15
cdr3_aa: CASSLDSKEYYGYTF

v_call: TRBV4-1
cdr3_length: 16
cdr3_aa: CASSQEGLADYNEQFF

v_call: TRBV28
cdr3_length: 14
cdr3_aa: CASRSGTVNSPLHF

v_call: TRBV10-1
cdr3_length: 16
cdr3_aa: CASSEPSGLGTGELFF

v_call: TRBV18
cdr3_length: 15
cdr3_aa: CASSQSAPLNTEAFF

v_call: TRBV25-1
cdr3_length: 13
cdr3_aa: CASSGGQALGYTF

v_call: TRBV6-1
cdr3_length: 15
cdr3_aa: CASSETARITGELFF

v_call: TRBV5-1
cdr3_length: 15
cdr3_aa: CASSLEVWGGSPLHF

v_call: TRBV12-3/TRBV12-4
cdr3_length: 13
cdr3_aa: CASKGGAGNTIYF

v_call: TRBV6-5
cdr3_length: 15
cdr3_aa: CASSPDRGRMNTIYF

v_call: TRBV20-1
cdr3_length: 11
cdr3_aa: CSAAGDQPQHF

v_call: TRBV18
cdr3_length: 15
cdr3_aa: CASSQGQNNNQPQHF

v_call: TRBV12-3/TRBV12-4
cdr3_length: 13
cdr3_aa: CASSPSNGNTIYF

v_call: TRBV27
cdr3_length: 14
cdr3_aa: CASSLRTYPNEQFF

v_call: TRBV7-9
cdr3_length: 15
cdr3_aa: CASLSMAGGYNEQFF

v_call: TRBV10-3
cdr3_length: 15
cdr3_aa: CAVAPSGGYTDTQYF

v_call: TRBV13
cdr3_length: 13
cdr3_aa: CASSRKQGTEAFF

v_call: TRBV4-1
cdr3_length: 15
cdr3_aa: CASSQEQGRNTEAFF

v_call: TRBV5-1
cdr3_length: 16
cdr3_aa: CASSTDTGTVQEKLFF

v_call: TRBV29-1
cdr3_length: 12
cdr3_aa: CSVSTRTYEQYF

v_call: TRBV6-5
cdr3_length: 13
cdr3_aa: CASITGQHEKLFF

v_call: TRBV4-1
cdr3_length: 18
cdr3_aa: CASSLIPTGTVDNSPLHF

v_call: TRBV11-1
cdr3_length: 15
cdr3_aa: CASSLMGLIAGELFF